This T cell receptor beta chain was documented in a study of CD8 T cells in ankylosing spondylitis. Overall study findings and caveats: CD8+ disease-linked clones were present at relatively low frequencies in blood. In ankylosing spondylitis blood, a motif of about 8 highly homologous TCR beta variants appeared characteristic.

This clonotype has a handful of counts. What it binds is not known. CDR3 length equals 19 residues. Trimming cost V 4 bases and J 4 bases, with 26 bases left between them. CDR1 and CDR2 from the germline V gene are LGHDT and YNNKEL (reference sequence). Molecular-barcoded quantitative 5'-RACE produced these TCR beta libraries. Each CDR3 protein is one row after TCRdb ran MiXCR on the 5' RACE reads. The table has more than 300,000 distinct CDR3 sequences, roughly 12% seen once. This TCR came from a female donor with ankylosing spondylitis or in good health (not recorded which). Sequencing was done on a sample of blood, either unsorted or a sorted T cell fraction (not recorded which). This sequence joins TRBV3-1 and TRBJ2-1; D possibly corresponds to TRBD2 (6 bases). Here the CDR3 DNA reads TGTGCCAGCAGCCTCCTCTTGGCGGGGAACGGATTCTTTTACAATGAGCAGTTCTTC. This translates into CASSLLLAGNGFFYNEQFF.